The clone carrying this T cell receptor (beta chain) came up many times. In the authors' workflow: Cell counts per sample came from amplifying reference gene primers. Sequenced by immunoSEQ multiplex PCR; TCRdb stores in-frame clones only, minus some. Clone size and the V and J calls come from that table; the DNA yielded D and trimming. In the table there are 150,000 to 200,000 clones, roughly four fifths of which are singletons. There are 15 residues in the CDR3. Germline trimming cut 4 bases from V and 6 bases from J; bases unmatched to any gene: 9. CDR1 SGDLS and CDR2 YYNGEE come from the germline V gene. This sample stems from a study of blood T cell repertoires in COVID-19. The wider study: Italy, Spain and the United States were the sources of the convalescent and acute COVID-19 samples. T cells, B-cell-depleted T cells, or PBMCs supplied cDNA or gDNA.

The specimen was peripheral blood. The TCR comes from a man in his forties or fifties who had recovered from COVID-19. V gene TRBV9 combines with J gene TRBJ2-2, with 7 positions matching TRBD2. In DNA form, the CDR3 reads TGTGCCAGCAGCCCCTACGGGGAGGGAGCCGGGGAGCTGTTTTTT. Its translation: CASSPYGEGAGELFF.